Each of the 15 T cell receptor beta chains below was sequenced from the same sample in a study of OX40 agonist ivuxolimab in advanced cancers. Clones were read by immunoSEQ multiplex PCR, and TCRdb kept only the in-frame ones, dropping some. The profile covers around 44,000 clones, with less than 90% appearing a single time and over 4.5% taken by the ten largest. Here the sequenced sample was CD4+ or CD8+ T cells sorted from blood, taken in a trial of the OX40 agonist ivuxolimab. Receptors originate from an adult with an advanced solid tumor such as melanoma, head and neck, liver or kidney cancer.

The chain uses TRBV19 and TRBJ2-2; 8 bases line up with TRBD2. CDR3 length: 18 amino acids. Germline-derived CDR1 and CDR2 are LNHDA and SQIVND (reference sequence). The V gene end was trimmed by 1 base and the J gene end by 6 bases; junction bases not matched to a gene: 13. The CDR3 sequence: CASSIVGKGTSNSGELFF. The CDR3 bases are TGTGCCAGTAGTATAGTCGGCAAAGGGACTAGTAATTCCGGGGAGCTGTTTTTT. Full variable domain (missing parts from reference TRBV19 and TRBJ2-2): DGGITQSPKYLFRKEGQNVTLSCEQNLNHDAMYWYRQDPGQGLRLIYYSQIVNDFQKGDIAEGYSVSREKKESFPLTVTSAQKNPTAFYLCASSIVGKGTSNSGELFFGEGSRLTVL.

The chain combines TRBV15 with TRBJ2-3, with TRBD1 matching 10 bases. Per the germline V gene, CDR1 is LNHNV and CDR2 is YYDKDF (reference sequence). This CDR3 contains 14 residues. J lost 3 bases, V lost 8 bases, and 5 bases had no gene match. Here the CDR3 reads CATDRGRGTDTQYF. DNA for the CDR3: TGTGCCACCGACAGGGGGCGAGGAACAGATACGCAGTATTTT.

This clone was detected a few times. The chain is built from TRBV19 and TRBJ1-5; 7 nucleotides match TRBD1. The CDR3 is 16 amino acids. The V and J ends lost 5 bases and 1 base, in that order; junction bases with no gene match: 8. CDR1 is LNHDA, CDR2 SQIVND, per germline (reference sequence). CDR3 in DNA: TGTGCCAGTAGTGCCCTAAACAGGGGAAGCAATCAGCCCCAGCATTTT. It codes for CASSALNRGSNQPQHF.

The rearrangement joins TRBV19 to TRBJ1-2, with a tentative D call TRBD1 (6 bases). The CDR3 spans 14 residues. The germline gives CDR1 LNHDA, CDR2 SQIVND (reference sequence). Trimming left V 3 bases short and J 2 bases short, with 10 bases between. The DNA for the CDR3 is TGTGCCAGTAGTATGATGGACAGCAACTATGGCTACACCTTC. Its protein product is CASSMMDSNYGYTF.

The chain couples TRBV7-2 to TRBJ2-1, with a possible D match to TRBD2 (7 bases). CDR1 SGHTA and CDR2 FQGNSA come from the germline V gene. This CDR3 is 19 amino acids long. V was cut by 3 bases and J by 3 bases, with 24 bases left in between. Here the CDR3 DNA reads TGTGCCAGCAGCTTTATGGGAGGGGGGACAACACCAAACTACAATGAGCAGTTCTTC. As protein: CASSFMGGGTTPNYNEQFF.

The genes are TRBV9 and TRBJ1-3, with D tentatively TRBD1 (5 bases). This CDR3 has 14 amino acids. CDR1 SGDLS and CDR2 YYNGEE come from the germline V gene. Trimming cost V 4 bases and J 0 bases, with 8 bases left between them. CDR3 amino acids: CASSPQGSGNTIYF. Written as DNA, the CDR3 is TGTGCCAGCAGCCCTCAGGGCTCTGGAAACACCATATATTTT.

V usage is TRBV11-2 and J usage is TRBJ2-4, with TRBD2 matching over 8 bases. The CDR3 spans 18 residues. Trimming took 5 bases from V and 0 from J; bases not matched to a gene: 12. From germline, CDR1 is SGHAT and CDR2 FQNNGV. CDR3: CASSPRASGLLAKNIQYF. CDR3 DNA sequence: TGTGCCAGCAGCCCTAGGGCTAGCGGGCTGCTAGCCAAAAACATTCAGTACTTC.

The J gene is TRBJ2-1, the V gene TRBV11-2; D gene unclear. Trimming shortened V by 5 bases and J by 4 bases, and 15 bases separated the two germline ends. CDR3 size: 15 residues. CDR1 is SGHAT and CDR2 is FQNNGV in the germline V gene. The CDR3 reads CASSIPIGSYNEQFF. CDR3 nucleotide sequence: TGTGCCAGCAGCATACCCATAGGGTCGTACAATGAGCAGTTCTTC.

This clone has just a few counts. The chain carries TRBV5-4 and TRBJ2-3; 9 bases fit TRBD1. Germline lookup yields CDR1 SGHNT and CDR2 YYREEE (reference sequence). This CDR3 is 15 amino acids long. The junction had 9 bases not matched to a gene; V was cut back by 4 bases and J by 6 bases. CDR3 coding DNA: TGTGCCAGCAGCAACTGGGACAGGGAAACGGATACGCAGTATTTT. Translated, it gives CASSNWDRETDTQYF.

The chain couples TRBV25-1 to TRBJ2-3, with D possibly TRBD1 on 5 matching bases. V was clipped by 4 bases and J by 2 bases, with 13 bases between them. Germline V CDR1 and CDR2: MGHDK, SYGVNS. This CDR3 spans 15 amino acids. This CDR3 reads CASSGWTTNTDTQYF. The CDR3 coding sequence is TGTGCCAGCAGTGGATGGACAACTAACACAGATACGCAGTATTTT. Full variable domain (remainder filled in from reference TRBV25-1 and TRBJ2-3): EADIYQTPRYLVIGTGKKITLECSQTMGHDKMYWYQQDPGMELHLIHYSYGVNSTEKGDLSSESTVSRIRTEHFPLTLESARPSHTSQYLCASSGWTTNTDTQYFGPGTRLTVL.

The chain uses TRBV7-9 and TRBJ2-7; D unclear. Germline assignment: CDR1 SEHNR and CDR2 FQNEAQ (reference sequence). The length of the CDR3 is 12 residues. With 3 bases removed from V and 7 bases from J, the gap between germline ends came to 10 bases. This CDR3 is CASSFSVGEQYF. For the CDR3, the DNA is TGTGCCAGCAGCTTCTCCGTAGGTGAGCAGTACTTC.

This chain links TRBV5-1 with TRBJ2-1; TRBD2 aligns across 8 bases. The length of the CDR3 is 14 residues. Germline V CDR1 and CDR2: SGHRS, YFSETQ. V lost 5 bases to trimming and J lost 5 bases; unmatched junction nucleotides: 6. The chain's CDR3 is CASRTGGPNNEQFF. The CDR3 DNA is TGCGCCAGCAGAACGGGAGGGCCCAACAATGAGCAGTTCTTC.

This clone was recorded once. The V call is TRBV30, the J call TRBJ2-7; D remains unclear. The CDR3 is 14 residues long. Germline-derived CDR1 and CDR2 are GTSNPN and SVGIG (reference sequence). Trimming shortened V by 3 bases and J by 3 bases, and 15 bases separated the two germline ends. The CDR3 sequence is CAWSPRPTHYEQYF. CDR3 bases: TGTGCCTGGAGCCCGAGACCAACACACTACGAGCAGTACTTC.

The CDR3 nucleotides read TGTGCCAGCAACGAGCTTGTGAACACTGAAGCTTTCTTT. Residues: CASNELVNTEAFF. The rearrangement uses TRBV2 and TRBJ1-1; no firm D call. The CDR3 runs to 13 residues. The germline V gene has CDR1 SNHLY and CDR2 FYNNEI. Trimming removed 7 bases at V and 0 bases at J, with 9 bases between.

V usage is TRBV19 and J usage is TRBJ2-3; no clear D gene. Per the germline V gene, CDR1 is LNHDA and CDR2 is SQIVND (reference sequence). Between the trimmed V and J ends, which lost 5 bases and 4 bases, there was a span of 10 bases. The CDR3 runs 13 residues. The CDR3 DNA sequence: TGTGCCAGTAGTTTGGGTCGATCAGATACGCAGTATTTT. Protein: CASSLGRSDTQYF.